Detailed here is one TCR beta chain. Its antigen remains unknown. These data come from a study of blood T cells in healthy people across ages. Findings and limits, study-wide: Greater diversity and more naive CD4+ cells were seen in long-lived donors than in aged donors.

The CDR3 sequence is 16 residues long. V trimming: 2 bases; J trimming: 4 bases; junction bases outside the gene matches: 5. Germline CDR1 reads SGHTA; CDR2 reads FQGNSA. The extraction recovered at least 5.5 micrograms of total RNA per sample. A second PCR of about 6 to 12 cycles used a sample-barcoded 5' primer and a J-beta primer mix. TCRdb passed the 5' RACE reads through MiXCR, listing each CDR3 protein once. This sample carries 800,000 to 950,000 distinct CDR3 sequences, 25% to 30% of them seen once, and the ten largest clones take approximately 10%. Another study also made use of these data, one on T cells of mothers and their children. That source reports: The donors comprised six children and their three healthy Caucasian mothers.

The chain recombines TRBV7-2 with TRBJ2-5; 12 bases map to TRBD1. The sequence came from a woman in her thirties or forties in good health. Material for sequencing was blood. The CDR3 sequence: CASSLWGTGGGETQYF. The CDR3 region has the DNA TGTGCCAGCAGCTTATGGGGGACAGGGGGCGGAGAGACCCAGTACTTC. Looking up the rest from reference TRBV7-2 and TRBJ2-5 gives the full variable domain: GAGVSQSPSNKVTEKGKDVELRCDPISGHTALYWYRQSLGQGLEFLIYFQGNSAPDKSGLPSDRFSAERTGGSVSTLTIQRTQQEDSAVYLCASSLWGTGGGETQYFGPGTRLLVL.